The 27 T cell receptor beta chains below all came from one sample that was sequenced in a study of shared clonotypes between healthy human individuals. The assay was immunoSEQ multiplex PCR, and TCRdb's table has in-frame clones only and misses some. Here the sample spans a few hundred thousand clones, about 80% being singletons. Sequenced: PBMCs. The origin of the receptors is a woman in her thirties or forties in good health. Some clones in this sample may be carry-over from other donors' samples.

This clone was picked up many times. The chain uses TRBV19 and TRBJ2-7, with 9 bases that match TRBD1. The CDR3 is 14 amino acids. J lost 2 bases, V lost 9 bases, and 8 bases had no gene match. The germline gives CDR1 LNHDA, CDR2 SQIVND (reference sequence). The chain's CDR3 is CASSQGAAPYEQYF. The CDR3, as DNA: TGTGCCAGCTCACAGGGGGCCGCCCCCTACGAGCAGTACTTC.

This chain joins TRBV6-1 and TRBJ2-7, with D unresolved. Germline loops: CDR1 MNHNS, CDR2 SASEGT. Deletions cut 4 bases from V and 0 bases from J, with 7 bases between. The CDR3 sequence is 13 residues long. The CDR3 loop is CASSVWVSYEQYF. The CDR3 nucleotides read TGTGCCAGCAGTGTGTGGGTCTCCTACGAGCAGTACTTC.

The chain carries TRBV5-1 and TRBJ2-7; D assignment may be TRBD1 or TRBD2 (6 bases each). The CDR3 has 14 amino acids. V was shortened by 3 bases and J by 2 bases, with 12 bases between the two germline ends. Germline assignment: CDR1 SGHRS and CDR2 YFSETQ. The CDR3 DNA reads TGCGCCAGCAGCTCCCTGGGGGGCCCCTACGAGCAGTACTTC. Its translation is CASSSLGGPYEQYF.

This clone was detected a few times. Other DNA sequences in the same sample also yield this CDR3. The J gene is TRBJ2-7, the V gene TRBV18; TRBD1 or TRBD2 may be the D gene (5 bases each). This CDR3 has 13 residues. From germline, CDR1 is KGHSH and CDR2 LQKENI. V gave up 6 bases and J gave up 3 bases, with 12 bases separating them. The chain's CDR3 is CASSLGTDYEQYF. In DNA, the CDR3 is TGTGCCAGCTCCCTCGGGACGGACTACGAGCAGTACTTC.

The rearrangement links TRBV5-6 to TRBJ1-2; tentatively, D is TRBD1 (5 bases). Germline V gene sequence: CDR1 SGHDT, CDR2 YYEEEE. This CDR3 comprises 16 residues. V lost 4 bases to trimming and J lost 4 bases, with 20 bases between them. The CDR3 is CASSNFALGGTYGYTF. For the CDR3, the DNA is TGTGCCAGCAGCAACTTTGCCCTGGGGGGGACCTATGGCTACACCTTC.

The chain has TRBV19 and TRBJ2-1; D is unclear. V was cut by 5 bases and J by 8 bases, with 10 bases left in between. This CDR3 is built from 12 residues. Germline CDR1 LNHDA, CDR2 SQIVND (reference sequence). Written as DNA, the CDR3 is TGTGCCAGTAGTGCCTCCGGACATGAGCAGTTCTTC. Amino acids: CASSASGHEQFF. Based on the CDR3 plus reference TRBV19 and TRBJ2-1, the full variable domain is DGGITQSPKYLFRKEGQNVTLSCEQNLNHDAMYWYRQDPGQGLRLIYYSQIVNDFQKGDIAEGYSVSREKKESFPLTVTSAQKNPTAFYLCASSASGHEQFFGPGTRLTVL.

In its sample, this clone was seen many times. The chain has TRBV19 and TRBJ2-3; D gene uncertain. V dropped 3 bases and J dropped 1 base, with 8 bases sitting between them. The V gene's germline CDR1 is LNHDA and CDR2 SQIVND (reference sequence). The CDR3 covers 14 residues. Written as DNA, the CDR3 is TGTGCCAGTAGTATGCTTGAAGGCACAGATACGCAGTATTTT. Residues: CASSMLEGTDTQYF.

This clone was seen more than once but under ten times. Other DNA sequences in the same sample also yield this CDR3. This sequence joins TRBV5-1 and TRBJ1-4; TRBD1 is a possible D gene (5 bases). Trimming pared 4 bases from V and 3 bases from J, leaving 10 bases between. CDR3 length: 14 amino acids. From germline, CDR1 is SGHRS and CDR2 YFSETQ. The CDR3 spells CASSLGDSNEKLFF. CDR3 sequence (DNA): TGCGCCAGCAGCCTAGGGGATTCTAATGAAAAACTGTTTTTT.

This rearrangement joins TRBV11-2 to TRBJ1-2, with D unresolved. Germline loops: CDR1 SGHAT, CDR2 FQNNGV. This CDR3 has 14 amino acids. Trimming took 6 bases from V and 3 from J, leaving 14 bases between them. The CDR3 region has the DNA TGTGCCAGCAGAGGATCGAGGAAGTACTATGGCTACACCTTC. This encodes CASRGSRKYYGYTF.

This clone has just one count. The likely explanation is a read error, given a far larger clone one base away. The conserved final phenylalanine or tryptophan is absent from the CDR3, which likely points to a read error. The V gene is TRBV5-1, the J gene TRBJ1-1; a possible D gene is TRBD1 (6 bases). V lost 4 bases and J 1 base, leaving 11 bases between the germline ends. Germline lookup yields CDR1 SGHRS and CDR2 YFSETQ. This CDR3 has 14 amino acids. The CDR3 loop is CASSRLTGNTEAFL. The CDR3 coding sequence is TGCGCCAGCAGCAGGCTGACAGGGAACACTGAAGCTTTCCTT.

This rearrangement joins TRBV6-6 to TRBJ1-1; 12 bases fit TRBD1. After removal of 2 bases from V and 6 bases from J, the junction contained 4 bases not matched to a gene. The CDR3 loop spans 15 amino acids. Per germline, CDR1 MNHNY and CDR2 SVGAGI (reference sequence). The CDR3 DNA reads as TGTGCCAGCAGTTACCCGGGACAGGGGGCGTCTGAAGCTTTCTTT. It yields the protein CASSYPGQGASEAFF.

The CDR3: CAWSVTRVNTEAFF. CDR3 coding DNA: TGTGCCTGGAGTGTAACCAGGGTGAACACTGAAGCTTTCTTT. The gene calls are TRBV30 and TRBJ1-1; D may be TRBD1 (5 bases). The V and J ends lost 0 bases and 0 bases respectively, with 8 bases between them. The CDR3 extends over 14 amino acids. In germline, CDR1 is GTSNPN, CDR2 SVGIG (reference sequence).

This chain links TRBV9 with TRBJ2-1, with a weak D call TRBD1 (6 bases). The CDR3 has 17 amino acids. V lost 4 bases, J lost 3 bases, and 20 bases lay in between. Per the germline V gene, CDR1 is SGDLS and CDR2 is YYNGEE. CDR3 amino acids: CASSPTVTGTLYNEQFF. The CDR3, as DNA: TGTGCCAGCAGCCCAACGGTTACCGGGACACTCTACAATGAGCAGTTCTTC.

Turning to this clone: This likely traces to a read error, being one base from a far larger clone. The V call is TRBV5-1, the J call TRBJ2-2; 8 nucleotides align to TRBD1. CDR1 is SGHRS, CDR2 YFSETQ, per germline. The CDR3 totals 16 residues. As DNA, the CDR3 is TGCGCCAGCAACTTGGCCCGAGCAGGGGGCATCGGGGAGCTGTTTTTT. Translated, it gives CASNLARAGGIGELFF. Supplemented by reference TRBV5-1 and TRBJ2-2, the full variable domain reads KAGVTQTPRYLIKTRGQQVTLSCSPISGHRSVSWYQQTPGQGLQFLFEYFSETQRNKGNFPGRFSGRQFSNSRSEMNVSTLELGDSALYLCASNLARAGGIGELFFGEGSRLTVL.

The chain uses TRBV29-1 and TRBJ2-7, with D tentatively TRBD1 or TRBD2 (6 bases each). CDR1 and CDR2 from the germline V gene are SQVTM and ANQGSEA. V lost 7 bases, J lost 8 bases, and 21 bases lay in between. The length of the CDR3 is 13 residues. The CDR3 loop is CSAPGDTVFQQYF. The CDR3 DNA is TGCAGCGCCCCGGGGGACACCGTTTTCCAGCAGTACTTC.

With respect to this clone: This may arise from a read error, as a much more abundant clone is one base away. This same CDR3 is encoded by further DNA sequences in the sample. This chain uses TRBV5-1 with TRBJ1-1; D remains ambiguous. Germline V gene sequence: CDR1 SGHRS, CDR2 YFSETQ. The CDR3 extends over 13 amino acids. Trimming took 1 base from V and 4 from J, leaving 8 bases between them. For the CDR3, the DNA is TGCGCCAGCAGCTTGAGTGGCGGCACTGAAGCTTTCTTT. Translating it yields CASSLSGGTEAFF.

V and J are TRBV11-1 and TRBJ1-2; tentative D call: TRBD1 (5 bases). V lost 6 bases to trimming and J lost 6 bases, with 17 bases between them. Looked up from germline, CDR1 is SGHAT and CDR2 is FQDESV (reference sequence). CDR3 length: 14 amino acids. The CDR3 DNA reads TGTGCCAGCAGAGACATCAGGGTGAGCGATGGCTACACCTTC. It translates to CASRDIRVSDGYTF.

This chain uses TRBV29-1 with TRBJ1-2; D is unclear. Per the germline V gene, CDR1 is SQVTM and CDR2 is ANQGSEA. V gave up 2 bases and J gave up 7 bases, with 11 bases separating them. The CDR3 sequence is 12 residues long. The CDR3 nucleotides are TGCAGCGTTGAATTGCCGGTTTTTGGCTACACCTTC. Its translation is CSVELPVFGYTF.

The gene calls are TRBV7-3 and TRBJ1-2, with TRBD1 matching over 7 bases. Germline CDR1 reads SGHTA; CDR2 reads FQGTGA. V was clipped by 1 base and J by 8 bases; unmatched bases: 7. The CDR3 runs 14 residues. The CDR3 protein is CASSLNDRVGGYTF. CDR3 sequence (DNA): TGTGCCAGCAGCTTAAACGACAGGGTCGGAGGCTACACCTTC.

The chain carries TRBV29-1 and TRBJ2-5; the D gene is possibly TRBD2 (6 bases). V shed 4 bases and J shed 5 bases, with 14 bases lying between them. The CDR3 sequence is 13 residues long. Germline CDR1 SQVTM, CDR2 ANQGSEA. In DNA, the CDR3 is TGCAGCGTTGCCCGGGAGCCGGTGGAGACCCAGTACTTC. Encoded protein: CSVAREPVETQYF.

V gene TRBV29-1 combines with J gene TRBJ2-1; D possibly uses TRBD1 or TRBD2 (5 bases each). Trimming removed 4 bases from V and 0 bases from J, with 19 bases in between. In germline, CDR1 is SQVTM, CDR2 ANQGSEA. The CDR3 consists of 17 residues. The CDR3 bases are TGCAGCGTTGGGGGAATTTGGGCAGGGAGCTCCTACAATGAGCAGTTCTTC. It codes for CSVGGIWAGSSYNEQFF.

The genes are TRBV11-2 and TRBJ2-5; no firm D call. Trimming pared 0 bases from V and 2 bases from J, leaving 7 bases between. The CDR3 loop spans 14 amino acids. The germline gives CDR1 SGHAT, CDR2 FQNNGV. The CDR3 reads CASSLDFAQETQYF. DNA for the CDR3: TGTGCCAGCAGCTTAGATTTTGCGCAAGAGACCCAGTACTTC.

J is TRBJ1-2 and V is TRBV2; D is uncertain. V was clipped by 5 bases and J by 3 bases, with 13 bases between them. CDR1 SNHLY and CDR2 FYNNEI come from the germline V gene. The CDR3 sequence is 14 residues long. The CDR3, as DNA: TGTGCCAGCAGTCTGACATTTCTGGACTATGGCTACACCTTC. Translated, it gives CASSLTFLDYGYTF.

The chain's CDR3 is CASSVGGFEQFF. CDR3 DNA: TGTGCCAGCAGCGTAGGTGGGTTTGAGCAGTTCTTC. The chain has TRBV9 and TRBJ2-1; no firm D call. V lost 0 bases, J lost 9 bases, and 7 bases lay in between. Germline values: CDR1 SGDLS, CDR2 YYNGEE. CDR3 length: 12 residues. The full variable domain, with the rest looked up from reference TRBV9 and TRBJ2-1, is DSGVTQTPKHLITATGQRVTLRCSPRSGDLSVYWYQQSLDQGLQFLIQYYNGEERAKGNILERFSAQQFPDLHSELNLSSLELGDSALYFCASSVGGFEQFFGPGTRLTVL.

This rearrangement joins TRBV29-1 to TRBJ1-4; TRBD1 is a possible D gene (5 bases). Between the trimmed V and J ends, which lost 6 bases and 5 bases, there was a span of 19 bases. Germline V gene lookup returns CDR1 SQVTM and CDR2 ANQGSEA. CDR3 length: 15 amino acids. DNA of the CDR3: TGCAGCGTCTACATTACCGGGACCCCGAATGAAAAACTGTTTTTT. Translated, it gives CSVYITGTPNEKLFF.

This clone was detected a few times. This chain joins TRBV11-2 and TRBJ2-7, with 8 bases matching TRBD2. In germline, CDR1 is SGHAT, CDR2 FQNNGV. The CDR3 is 18 amino acids. After removal of 3 bases from V and 3 bases from J, the junction contained 16 bases not matched to a gene. This CDR3 is CASSFLAGRSLGNYEQYF. CDR3 nucleotide sequence: TGTGCCAGCAGCTTTTTAGCGGGACGAAGCCTAGGGAACTACGAGCAGTACTTC.

The genes are TRBV5-1 and TRBJ2-6; 10 bases line up with TRBD1. Germline CDR1 is SGHRS and CDR2 is YFSETQ. The CDR3 is made up of 18 amino acids. Trimming removed 0 bases from V and 1 base from J; junction bases left unmatched: 4. CDR3 nucleotide sequence: TGCGCCAGCAGCTTGGTTGGGACAGGGGTTTCTGGGGCCAACGTCCTGACTTTC. This gives the protein CASSLVGTGVSGANVLTF. Using reference TRBV5-1 and TRBJ2-6 for the parts outside the CDR3, the full variable domain is KAGVTQTPRYLIKTRGQQVTLSCSPISGHRSVSWYQQTPGQGLQFLFEYFSETQRNKGNFPGRFSGRQFSNSRSEMNVSTLELGDSALYLCASSLVGTGVSGANVLTFGAGSRLTVL.